This TCR beta chain was sequenced for a study of blood T cells in healthy people across ages. The use of a sample-barcoded 5' primer and a J-beta primer mix characterized a second PCR of roughly 6 to 11 cycles. TCRdb analysed the 5' RACE reads with MiXCR anew, one entry per CDR3 protein. Counted here are hundreds of thousands of distinct CDR3 sequences, roughly 25% occurring once; the ten biggest clones make up just under 9.5%. There are 15 residues in the CDR3. The germline gives CDR1 SQVTM, CDR2 ANQGSEA. J lost 5 bases, V lost 4 bases, and 11 bases had no gene match. These same data were also listed under a study on T cells of mothers and their children.

Source material: blood. This clonotype originated in a boy younger than 18 in good health. The chain has TRBV29-1 and TRBJ2-7; TRBD1 matches at 10 bases. CDR3 nucleotides: TGCAGCGTTGGGGTATGGGACAGGGGATTCCACGAGCAGTACTTC. Residues: CSVGVWDRGFHEQYF.